The 25 T cell receptor beta chains below were found in one sample sequenced in a study of T cells in women clearing cervical HPV infection. Repertoires were generated with immunoSEQ multiplex PCR, while TCRdb's copy carries only in-frame clones and drops some. There are some 40,000 clones in the sample, with about 5% held by the top ten. Sequenced material: blood buffy coat. The receptor source for this set is a woman between 18 and 69 years old with a cervical HPV16 infection that either progressed to CIN3+ or cleared (not recorded which).

Turning to this clone: The read gets to within 3 residues of the CDR3 end, and the germline J gene fills in the rest. The J gene is TRBJ2-7, the V gene TRBV19, with D tentatively TRBD2 (6 bases). The CDR3 covers 12 residues. Germline CDR1 and CDR2: LNHDA and SQIVND (reference sequence). Trimming took off 11 bases at V and 6 bases at J, with 17 bases between the two ends. The CDR3 spells CAGGTVGGEQYF. Incomplete CDR3 DNA: TGTGCCGGGGGAACCGTGGGGGGCGAG.

A word on this clone: The read comes to an end 3 residues before the CDR3 does, leaving the germline J gene to fill in the end. The chain links TRBV11-2 to TRBJ1-6; D might be TRBD1 (5 bases). CDR1 SGHAT and CDR2 FQNNGV come from the germline V gene. The V end was cut by 0 bases, the J end by 7 bases, with 10 bases between. The CDR3 is 15 amino acids. The CDR3 loop is CASSLEGRVNSPLHF. Partial CDR3 DNA: TGTGCCAGCAGCTTAGAAGGCAGGGTCAATTCACCC.

Remarks on this clone: The DNA ends 3 residues before the CDR3 does, and the rest of the CDR3 is filled in from the germline J gene. The gene calls are TRBV2 and TRBJ1-4; 8 bases are a match to TRBD1. V lost 9 bases, J lost 3 bases, and 6 bases stayed unmatched. This CDR3 comprises 14 residues. Germline V lookup: CDR1 SNHLY, CDR2 FYNNEI. The sequenced part of the CDR3 DNA is TGTGCCAGTACTATACAGGGGGCTAATGAAAAA. Protein product: CASTIQGANEK. The complete CDR3 sequence is CASTIQGANEKLFF.

Note on this clone: The read finishes 3 residues shy of the CDR3 end, and the germline J gene is used to complete it. This chain connects TRBV12-3 or TRBV12-4 to TRBJ2-5, with 11 bases fitting TRBD1. V was clipped by 3 bases and J by 5 bases; unmatched bases: 5. The CDR3 totals 15 residues. Partial CDR3 DNA: TGTGCCAGCAGTTTCCGGGGACAGGGGGAGGAGACC. Translating it yields CASSFRGQGEET. The CDR3 reads in full as CASSFRGQGEETQYF.

Regarding this clone: The read ends 3 residues early relative to the CDR3; the germline J gene fills the gap. The chain uses TRBV4-2 and TRBJ1-3, with a weak D call TRBD1 (5 bases). CDR1 and CDR2 (germline): LGHNA, YNFKEQ. V was trimmed by 0 bases and J by 8 bases, leaving 11 bases between them. CDR3 length equals 14 residues. CDR3 amino acids: CASSQDRVGYTIYF. CDR3 DNA (partial): TGTGCCAGCAGCCAAGACAGGGTAGGATACACC.

About this clone: The CDR3 end is not reached by the read, which stops 3 residues before it; the germline J gene fills it in. The rearrangement uses TRBV25-1 and TRBJ2-7; D is perhaps TRBD1 (6 bases). Looked up from germline, CDR1 is MGHDK and CDR2 is SYGVNS. The CDR3 contains 15 residues. V lost 5 bases and J 1 base, leaving 15 bases between the germline ends. CDR3 protein: CASSPTGTSSYEQYF. The part of the CDR3 DNA that was read is TGTGCCAGCAGTCCAACGGGGACAAGTTCCTACGAG.

CDR3 region: CASSRRGNYGYTF. The DNA read from the CDR3 is TGTGCCAGCAGCCGGAGAGGGAACTATGGC. This rearrangement joins TRBV3-1 (or the pseudogene TRBV3-2) to TRBJ1-2; D unclear. Coverage ceases 3 residues before the CDR3 finishes, and the germline J gene fills in the end. Trimming left V 4 bases short and J 2 bases short, with 8 bases between. This CDR3 is 13 amino acids long. Germline CDR1 reads LGHDT; CDR2 reads YNNKEL (reference sequence).

In the case of this clone: The read finishes 3 residues shy of the CDR3 end, and the germline J gene is used to complete it. At the DNA level, this CDR3 is encoded by other sequences in the same sample as well. This rearrangement joins TRBV30 to TRBJ1-2; D not certain. The V end was cut by 0 bases, the J end by 2 bases, with 7 bases between. Germline CDR1 is GTSNPN and CDR2 is SVGIG (reference sequence). The CDR3 is 13 residues long. The DNA read from the CDR3 is TGTGCCTGGAGTGTAGGTACGAACTATGGC. Amino acid sequence: CAWSVGTNYG. The CDR3 in full is CAWSVGTNYGYTF.

Remarks on this clone: The read finishes 3 residues shy of the CDR3 end, and the germline J gene is used to complete it. The V call is TRBV30, the J call TRBJ1-4; D is possibly TRBD1 (5 bases). The V gene's germline CDR1 is GTSNPN and CDR2 SVGIG (reference sequence). The ends were cut back, 0 bases at V and 7 bases at J, with 15 bases in the middle. The CDR3 runs 15 residues. The covered CDR3 bases are TGTGCCTGGAGTGTACAGGCAGGGCGCGCTGAAAAA. Translation gives CAWSVQAGRAEK. The CDR3 in full is CAWSVQAGRAEKLFF.

Of note for this clone: Coverage ceases 3 residues before the CDR3 finishes, and the germline J gene fills in the end. The V gene is TRBV11-3, the J gene TRBJ2-4, with D perhaps matching TRBD1 (5 bases). The V and J ends lost 9 bases and 1 base respectively, with 13 bases between them. The CDR3 length is 14 residues. Germline V gene lookup returns CDR1 SGHNT and CDR2 YENEEA. CDR3 bases read: TGTGCCAGTAGGGGCGTCGGGGCCAAAAACATT. It yields the protein CASRGVGAKNI. The CDR3, in full, reads CASRGVGAKNIQYF.

As concerns this clone: The read stops 3 residues short of the end of the CDR3; the missing end is completed from the germline J gene. The chain recombines TRBV5-4 with TRBJ2-3, with 10 bases that match TRBD2. This CDR3 contains 15 residues. V lost 4 bases to trimming and J lost 3 bases; unmatched junction nucleotides: 5. Germline V gene data show CDR1 as SGHNT and CDR2 as YYREEE (reference sequence). The CDR3 sequence is CASSSSGGATDTQYF. The DNA read from the CDR3 is TGTGCCAGCAGCAGCAGCGGGGGGGCAACAGATACG.

On this clone: The read falls 3 residues short of the CDR3 end, and the missing part is taken from the germline J gene. The chain uses TRBV2 and TRBJ2-4; D remains ambiguous. CDR1 and CDR2 (germline): SNHLY, FYNNEI. This CDR3 is built from 13 residues. The V gene lost 4 bases and the J gene lost 5 bases, with 9 bases spanning the gap. The CDR3 sequence: CASSATVQNIQYF. The covered CDR3 bases are TGTGCCAGCAGTGCCACAGTCCAAAACATT.

As concerns this clone: The read finishes 3 residues shy of the CDR3 end, and the germline J gene is used to complete it. This chain links TRBV10-3 with TRBJ2-1, with a weak D call TRBD2 (6 bases). The germline gives CDR1 ENHRY, CDR2 SYGVKD. CDR3 size: 15 residues. V dropped 3 bases and J dropped 6 bases, with 15 bases sitting between them. The CDR3 sequence is CAISDFGGRSNEQFF. The CDR3 DNA, read in part, is TGTGCCATCAGTGACTTCGGGGGTCGGAGCAATGAG.

Notes on this clone: Coverage ceases 3 residues before the CDR3 finishes, and the germline J gene fills in the end. The J gene is TRBJ2-2, the V gene TRBV5-1, with D perhaps matching TRBD1 (5 bases). The V end was cut by 3 bases, the J end by 2 bases, with 11 bases between. CDR1 SGHRS and CDR2 YFSETQ come from the germline V gene. The CDR3 consists of 15 residues. The DNA read from the CDR3 is TGCGCCAGCAGCTCCATAGACAGTAACACCGGGGAG. It encodes CASSSIDSNTGE. The complete CDR3 reads CASSSIDSNTGELFF.

A note on this clone: From the germline J gene comes the end of the CDR3, since the read stops 3 residues before it. The J gene is TRBJ2-5, the V gene TRBV2; TRBD1 might be the D (6 bases). The CDR3 contains 16 residues. V dropped 3 bases and J dropped 2 bases, with 16 bases sitting between them. The germline V gene has CDR1 SNHLY and CDR2 FYNNEI. The sequenced part of the CDR3 DNA is TGTGCCAGCAGTGATTATACAGGGTCCAGACAAGAGACC. Amino acids: CASSDYTGSRQET. The whole CDR3 protein is CASSDYTGSRQETQYF. The full variable domain, completed using reference TRBV2 and TRBJ2-5, is EPEVTQTPSHQVTQMGQEVILRCVPISNHLYFYWYRQILGQKVEFLVSFYNNEISEKSEIFDDQFSVERPDGSNFTLKIRSTKLEDSAMYFCASSDYTGSRQETQYFGPGTRLLVL.

Comment on this clone: The missing CDR3 end, 3 residues past where the read stops, is filled in from the germline J gene. The V gene is TRBV5-1, the J gene TRBJ1-1; TRBD1 might be the D (5 bases). Trimming took 2 bases from V and 1 from J, leaving 9 bases between them. Germline values: CDR1 SGHRS, CDR2 YFSETQ. This CDR3 has 14 amino acids. The CDR3 here is CASSFNTGNTEAFF. Partial CDR3 DNA: TGCGCCAGCAGCTTCAACACAGGGAACACTGAA.

Comments on this clone: The DNA ends 3 residues before the CDR3 does, and the rest of the CDR3 is filled in from the germline J gene. This chain links TRBV11-2 with TRBJ2-7, with TRBD2 identical over 11 bases. After removal of 3 bases from V and 2 bases from J, the junction contained 3 bases not matched to a gene. Germline V gives CDR1 SGHAT, CDR2 FQNNGV. The CDR3 is 15 amino acids. Incomplete CDR3 DNA: TGTGCCAGCAGCTTGAGACTAGCGGGGACCTACGAG. It specifies CASSLRLAGTYE. In full, the CDR3 reads CASSLRLAGTYEQYF. Based on the CDR3 plus reference TRBV11-2 and TRBJ2-7, the full variable domain is EAGVAQSPRYKIIEKRQSVAFWCNPISGHATLYWYQQILGQGPKLLIQFQNNGVVDDSQLPKDRFSAERLKGVDSTLKIQPAKLEDSAVYLCASSLRLAGTYEQYFGPGTRLTVT.

A remark on this clone: Sequencing ends 3 residues short of the CDR3 end; the germline J gene provides the rest. The chain joins TRBV14 to TRBJ1-1; D is perhaps TRBD1 (6 bases). There are 16 residues in the CDR3. V was shortened by 2 bases and J by 2 bases, with 15 bases between the two germline ends. Germline CDR1 is SGHDN and CDR2 is FVKESK. This chain's CDR3 is CASSQRLTGPNTEAFF. The CDR3 DNA, read in part, is TGTGCCAGCAGCCAAAGATTGACAGGCCCTAACACTGAA.

To note about this clone: The CDR3 goes on 3 residues after the read ends, and that part is filled in from the germline J gene. This chain joins TRBV20-1 and TRBJ1-5; TRBD1 matches 9 bases. The germline V gene has CDR1 DFQATT and CDR2 SNEGSKA (reference sequence). CDR3 length: 17 residues. With V trimmed by 4 bases and J by 1 base, 11 bases remained unmatched. The CDR3 DNA, read in part, is TGCAGTGCTACGGACAGGGGCCCTGTGGCGAGCAATCAGCCC. Encoded protein: CSATDRGPVASNQP. The whole CDR3 region reads CSATDRGPVASNQPQHF.

With regard to this clone: The CDR3 goes on 3 residues after the read ends, and that part is filled in from the germline J gene. Within the sample, other DNA sequences also encode this same CDR3. The V call is TRBV5-1, the J call TRBJ2-7; 9 bases fit TRBD2. The ends lost 2 bases at V and 0 bases at J; junction bases unmatched: 0. Germline values: CDR1 SGHRS, CDR2 YFSETQ. This CDR3 is 14 amino acids long. The DNA read from the CDR3 is TGCGCCAGCAGCTTTAGCGGGAGCTCCTACGAG. It yields the protein CASSFSGSSYE. The CDR3 as a whole reads CASSFSGSSYEQYF.

Turning to this clone: The read terminates 3 residues ahead of where the CDR3 ends, so the germline J gene completes it. The V call is TRBV30, the J call TRBJ1-2; 7 nucleotides match TRBD1. Germline CDR1 reads GTSNPN; CDR2 reads SVGIG (reference sequence). Trimming removed 7 bases from V and 6 bases from J; junction bases left unmatched: 17. CDR3 size: 15 residues. Partial CDR3 DNA: TGTGCCTACGCACAGGGGAACGTTAATCGGGATGGC. It yields the protein CAYAQGNVNRDG. The full CDR3 sequence reads CAYAQGNVNRDGYTF.

The CDR3: CASSRTGLETQYF. The CDR3 bases that were read are TGTGCCAGCTCGCGGACAGGCTTAGAGACC. The chain links TRBV18 to TRBJ2-5; 7 bases match TRBD1. The read comes to an end 3 residues before the CDR3 does, leaving the germline J gene to fill in the end. Germline assignment: CDR1 KGHSH and CDR2 LQKENI. CDR3 length equals 13 residues. J gave up 4 bases and V 6 bases, and 5 bases lay outside the gene matches.

As concerns this clone: Read data end 3 residues before the CDR3 end; the end is taken from the germline J gene. The chain employs TRBV19 and TRBJ1-1, with a possible D match to TRBD1 (6 bases). This CDR3 has 15 residues. CDR1 LNHDA and CDR2 SQIVND come from the germline V gene (reference sequence). Trimming removed 6 bases from V and 1 base from J, with 15 bases in between. This CDR3 is CASSQLGTPNTEAFF. Incomplete CDR3 DNA: TGTGCCAGTAGCCAATTAGGGACACCGAACACTGAA.

On this clone: The read comes to an end 3 residues before the CDR3 does, leaving the germline J gene to fill in the end. The chain uses TRBV2 and TRBJ2-7, with 10 bases that match TRBD1. V shed 8 bases, J shed 3 bases, and the junction held 4 bases outside the gene matches. The CDR3 totals 13 residues. Germline CDR1 is SNHLY and CDR2 is FYNNEI. The CDR3 DNA, read in part, is TGTGCCAGCCGACAGGGGGCGTTCTACGAG. It codes for CASRQGAFYE. In full, the CDR3 is CASRQGAFYEQYF.

As to this clone: The DNA ends 3 residues before the CDR3 does, and the rest of the CDR3 is filled in from the germline J gene. The chain carries TRBV5-1 and TRBJ2-4; TRBD2 might be the D (7 bases). Per the germline V gene, CDR1 is SGHRS and CDR2 is YFSETQ. The CDR3 is 17 amino acids. Trimming left V 7 bases short and J 1 base short, with 21 bases between. The CDR3 is CASPYKGRGGAKNIQYF. Incomplete CDR3 DNA: TGCGCCAGCCCCTACAAAGGGCGCGGGGGCGCCAAAAACATT.